Below, 19 T cell receptor beta chains from the same sample are listed, as sequenced in a study of blood T cell repertoires in COVID-19. Some clones are missing from TCRdb's copy, which holds only in-frame ones; the method was immunoSEQ multiplex PCR. The sample has a few hundred thousand clones, about 87% seen once; the top ten hold 5.5% to 8%. Sequencing used peripheral blood. These TCRs come from a woman in her fifties or sixties with COVID-19, enrolled during active disease.

The chain uses TRBV6-5 and TRBJ1-1; D remains unclear. The ends were cut back, 5 bases at V and 1 base at J, with 5 bases in the middle. In germline, CDR1 is MNHEY, CDR2 SVGAGI. CDR3 length equals 12 residues. The CDR3 is CASSPRNTEAFF. In DNA, the CDR3 is TGTGCCAGCAGTCCGAGGAACACTGAAGCTTTCTTT.

The J gene is TRBJ1-5, the V gene TRBV20-1, with TRBD1 matching over 7 bases. The CDR3 consists of 13 residues. V lost 6 bases and J lost 7; bases outside the gene matches: 9. Germline CDR1 and CDR2: DFQATT and SNEGSKA (reference sequence). Here the CDR3 reads CSASRGTEQPQHF. CDR3 bases: TGCAGTGCCAGTAGGGGGACAGAACAGCCCCAGCATTTT.

This chain links TRBV20-1 with TRBJ2-3, with D perhaps matching TRBD1 (5 bases). V lost 2 bases and J lost 11, with 11 bases in between. CDR1 and CDR2 from the germline V gene are DFQATT and SNEGSKA (reference sequence). This CDR3 is built from 11 residues. Here the CDR3 reads CSARKDQGQYF. As DNA, the CDR3 is TGCAGTGCTAGAAAAGATCAGGGGCAGTATTTT.

The chain couples TRBV27 to TRBJ2-2; 8 bases are shared with TRBD1. The CDR3 covers 14 residues. V shed 4 bases, J shed 5 bases, and the junction held 3 bases outside the gene matches. Per germline, CDR1 MNHEY and CDR2 SMNVEV (reference sequence). The CDR3 loop reads CASSWDRQTGELFF. Written as DNA, the CDR3 is TGTGCCAGCAGTTGGGACAGGCAAACCGGGGAGCTGTTTTTT.

The V call is TRBV27, the J call TRBJ2-1; 9 bases match TRBD2. Germline V gene sequence: CDR1 MNHEY, CDR2 SMNVEV (reference sequence). The CDR3 loop spans 18 amino acids. The V and J ends lost 6 bases and 1 base, in that order; junction bases with no gene match: 13. As DNA, the CDR3 is TGTGCCAGCAGGAAGGGCGCTTTAGCGGGAGTTTCCTACAATGAGCAGTTCTTC. As protein: CASRKGALAGVSYNEQFF.

V is TRBV6-5 and J is TRBJ2-7; weak D call: TRBD2 (6 bases). V was shortened by 7 bases and J by 0 bases, with 16 bases between the two germline ends. CDR3 size: 15 residues. CDR1 and CDR2 from the germline V gene are MNHEY and SVGAGI. The CDR3 reads CASTTGRESSYEQYF. CDR3 nucleotides: TGTGCCAGCACTACGGGACGGGAGAGCTCCTACGAGCAGTACTTC.

The V call is TRBV6-6, the J call TRBJ1-2; no reliable D call. Trimming cost V 2 bases and J 7 bases, with 11 bases left between them. Per germline, CDR1 MNHNY and CDR2 SVGAGI (reference sequence). CDR3 length: 13 amino acids. The CDR3, as DNA: TGTGCCAGCAGTTACGAGGGCCTGAGTGGCTACACCTTC. The encoded protein is CASSYEGLSGYTF.

The chain is built from TRBV11-2 and TRBJ2-5, with unresolved D. CDR3 length equals 15 residues. The V gene lost 2 bases and the J gene lost 2 bases, with 12 bases spanning the gap. Germline values: CDR1 SGHAT, CDR2 FQNNGV. The chain's CDR3 is CASSLYRSRQETQYF. CDR3 DNA sequence: TGTGCCAGCAGCTTATATAGAAGCAGGCAAGAGACCCAGTACTTC.

The rearrangement joins TRBV29-1 to TRBJ1-1; possibly TRBD1 for D (5 bases). This CDR3 region has 13 residues. Trimming stripped 7 bases from V and 6 bases from J, with 18 bases between. Germline CDR1 is SQVTM and CDR2 is ANQGSEA. CDR3 amino acids: CSAILTDRAEAFF. The CDR3 DNA reads as TGCAGCGCCATCCTGACAGATCGAGCTGAAGCTTTCTTT.

The count of this clone is one. The chain employs TRBV7-9 and TRBJ2-3; D perhaps matches TRBD2 (5 bases). With 8 bases removed from V and 2 bases from J, the gap between germline ends came to 20 bases. Per the germline V gene, CDR1 is SEHNR and CDR2 is FQNEAQ (reference sequence). The CDR3 totals 16 residues. The CDR3 region has the DNA TGTGCCAGCTCTACCATGAAAGGAGGCCCCACAGATACGCAGTATTTT. It specifies CASSTMKGGPTDTQYF.

The chain carries TRBV11-3 and TRBJ2-3, with 13 bases identical to TRBD2. V dropped 5 bases and J dropped 0; count of bases not matched to a gene: 8. Germline CDR1 SGHNT, CDR2 YENEEA. The CDR3 sequence is 18 residues long. The DNA of the CDR3 is TGTGCCAGCAGCACCTGGACTAGCGGGAGTGGGAGCACAGATACGCAGTATTTT. Protein: CASSTWTSGSGSTDTQYF. Supplemented by reference TRBV11-3 and TRBJ2-3, the full variable domain reads EAGVVQSPRYKIIEKKQPVAFWCNPISGHNTLYWYLQNLGQGPELLIRYENEEAVDDSQLPKDRFSAERLKGVDSTLKIQPAELGDSAVYLCASSTWTSGSGSTDTQYFGPGTRLTVL.

The chain links TRBV7-6 to TRBJ1-1; D gene uncertain. Per the germline V gene, CDR1 is SGHVS and CDR2 is FNYEAQ. The CDR3 spans 13 residues. Deletions cut 5 bases from V and 1 base from J, with 8 bases between. The CDR3: CASSPNKNTEAFF. The DNA of the CDR3 is TGTGCCAGCAGCCCAAACAAGAACACTGAAGCTTTCTTT.

This chain joins TRBV3-1 (or the pseudogene TRBV3-2) and TRBJ2-5, with 10 bases aligning to TRBD1. After removal of 3 bases from V and 5 bases from J, the junction contained 18 bases not matched to a gene. Germline values: CDR1 LGHDT, CDR2 YNNKEL (reference sequence). The CDR3 has 19 amino acids. The CDR3 coding sequence is TGTGCCAGCAGCCACTGCCCCTCTCTCGGCGGACAGGGGGTCGAGACCCAGTACTTC. It codes for CASSHCPSLGGQGVETQYF.

This clone was picked up one time. The chain couples TRBV5-1 to TRBJ1-1; D is possibly TRBD1 (5 bases). CDR1 and CDR2 from the germline V gene are SGHRS and YFSETQ. The CDR3 length is 15 residues. V was clipped by 0 bases and J by 0 bases, with 9 bases between them. The chain's CDR3 is CASSLEAGMNTEAFF. In DNA form, the CDR3 reads TGCGCCAGCAGCTTGGAGGCAGGGATGAACACTGAAGCTTTCTTT.

The rearrangement uses TRBV7-9 and TRBJ1-5; D remains ambiguous. CDR1 is SEHNR, CDR2 FQNEAQ, per germline (reference sequence). The length of the CDR3 is 19 residues. V lost 1 base, J lost 0 bases, and 19 bases lay in between. Here the CDR3 reads CASSLGGKDGVYSNQPQHF. The CDR3, as DNA: TGTGCCAGCAGCTTAGGAGGGAAAGACGGTGTTTATAGCAATCAGCCCCAGCATTTT.

V usage is TRBV6-4 and J usage is TRBJ1-1; TRBD1 agrees at 7 bases. V trimming: 4 bases; J trimming: 4 bases; junction bases outside the gene matches: 0. Germline CDR1 is MRHNA and CDR2 is SNTAGT. CDR3 length equals 12 residues. The CDR3 reads CASSAGGTEAFF. The CDR3 DNA is TGTGCCAGCAGTGCAGGGGGCACTGAAGCTTTCTTT.

This chain links TRBV19 with TRBJ2-7, with 9 positions matching TRBD2. V shed 3 bases, J shed 7 bases, and the junction held 7 bases outside the gene matches. The CDR3 is made up of 14 amino acids. Germline values: CDR1 LNHDA, CDR2 SQIVND (reference sequence). DNA of the CDR3: TGTGCCAGTAGTATCACAGCGGGAGGTGGTGAGCAGTACTTC. Protein: CASSITAGGGEQYF.

This chain links TRBV14 with TRBJ1-1; no firm D call. Per germline, CDR1 SGHDN and CDR2 FVKESK. The CDR3 has 12 residues. V was cut by 8 bases and J by 4 bases, with 11 bases left in between. The CDR3 bases are TGTGCCAGCGGAGGAGGGCCCACTGAAGCTTTCTTT. Protein: CASGGGPTEAFF.

CDR3 coding DNA: TGCGCCAGCAGCCAAGATTTTAGGGGACAGGGCTACGAGCAGTACTTC. Translating gives CASSQDFRGQGYEQYF. The chain links TRBV4-3 to TRBJ2-7; 9 bases are a match to TRBD1. The CDR3 contains 16 residues. With 0 bases clipped from V and 3 bases from J, the junction kept 6 bases outside the gene matches. Germline values: CDR1 LGHNA, CDR2 YSLEER.